This T cell receptor (beta chain) was identified during a study of blood T cell repertoires in COVID-19. Study at large: Material from acute and convalescent COVID-19 was sourced from the United States, Italy and Spain. From T cells, B-cell-depleted T cells, or PBMCs came the material, which was cDNA or gDNA.

Original processing notes: Scientists estimated how many nucleated cells there were by amplifying reference gene primers. The repertoire was sequenced with immunoSEQ multiplex PCR; TCRdb's copy has only in-frame clones and lacks some. The DNA was the basis for D and trimming; V, J and clone size are from that table. The sample carries tens of thousands of clones, around three quarters recorded once. The TCR comes from a man aged 60 to 75 with acute or convalescent COVID-19. Specimen: peripheral blood.

DNA for the CDR3: TGTGCCAGCTCACGGCAGATGCAACAAGAGACCCAGTACTTC. Its translation is CASSRQMQQETQYF. V and J are TRBV18 and TRBJ2-5, with D unresolved. Germline V gene data show CDR1 as KGHSH and CDR2 as LQKENI. The CDR3 totals 14 residues. V lost 4 bases, J lost 2 bases, and 11 bases lay in between.